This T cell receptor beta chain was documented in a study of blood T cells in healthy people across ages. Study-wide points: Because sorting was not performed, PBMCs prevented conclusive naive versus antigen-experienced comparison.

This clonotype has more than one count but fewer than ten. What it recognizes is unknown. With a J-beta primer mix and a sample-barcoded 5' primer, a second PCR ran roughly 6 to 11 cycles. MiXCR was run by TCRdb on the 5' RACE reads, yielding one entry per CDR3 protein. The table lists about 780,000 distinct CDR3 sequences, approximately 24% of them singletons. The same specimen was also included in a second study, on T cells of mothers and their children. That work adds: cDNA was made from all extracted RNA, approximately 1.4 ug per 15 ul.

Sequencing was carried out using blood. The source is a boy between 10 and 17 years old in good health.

The DNA for the CDR3 is TGCGCCAGCAGCCAAGAGGGCCTAGCGGGGGGCCACTACGAGCAGTACTTC. Translating it yields CASSQEGLAGGHYEQYF. V usage is TRBV4-1 and J usage is TRBJ2-7; 11 bases fit TRBD2. V dropped 0 bases and J dropped 3; count of bases not matched to a gene: 7. The CDR3 contains 17 residues. Looked up from germline, CDR1 is MGHRA and CDR2 is YSYEKL.